The 32 T cell receptor beta chains reported below all come from one sample, sequenced in a study of molecular identifiers for immune sequencing clone quantification. One entry per CDR3 protein results from TCRdb running MiXCR on the PCR reads. The sample shows 400,000 to 600,000 distinct CDR3 sequences, around 21% of them seen only once. Sequenced: naive CD8+ T cells from blood, with Jurkat cell RNA spiked in. The subset here: FACS-sorted CD8+CD4-CCR7+CD45RA+ naive T cells. These receptors all stem from a human donor in good health. Some libraries in this study had Jurkat cell RNA spiked in.

Only a few counts were recorded for this clonotype. This chain uses TRBV12-3 or TRBV12-4 with TRBJ2-7, with TRBD1 identical over 11 bases. The CDR3 runs 13 residues. V lost 4 bases and J lost 6; bases outside the gene matches: 2. CDR3 DNA sequence: TGTGCCAGCAGTTGGACAGGGGGCGGCGAGCAGTACTTC. Translated: CASSWTGGGEQYF.

Points on this clonotype: A read error is possible here, since a much larger clone lies one base away. The V gene is TRBV7-9, the J gene TRBJ2-7; D is tentatively TRBD1 or TRBD2 (6 bases each). CDR1 and CDR2 from the germline V gene are SEHNR and FQNEAQ (reference sequence). The CDR3 runs 14 residues. The CDR3 bases are TGTGCCAACAGCTTATCCGGGGGCTGGTACGAGCAGTACTTC. It specifies CANSLSGGWYEQYF.

This clonotype was seen only once. This may be a read error, as it is one base from a much larger clone. The chain joins TRBV7-9 to TRBJ1-3; D may be TRBD1 (5 bases). Germline V gives CDR1 SEHNR, CDR2 FQNEAQ (reference sequence). CDR3 length: 14 residues. CDR3 DNA sequence: TGTGCCGGCAGCTTGGCACAGGACGGAAACACCATATATTTT. Translation gives CAGSLAQDGNTIYF.

The sample holds a few counts of this clonotype. V and J are TRBV10-3 and TRBJ2-2, with D maybe TRBD2 (6 bases). Trimming pared 4 bases from V and 4 bases from J, leaving 13 bases between. CDR3 length: 15 amino acids. Germline V gene data show CDR1 as ENHRY and CDR2 as SYGVKD. CDR3: CAISGRGGATGELFF. Written as DNA, the CDR3 is TGTGCCATCAGTGGGCGTGGAGGGGCCACCGGGGAGCTGTTTTTT.

This clonotype appeared a single time. This chain connects TRBV9 to TRBJ2-5, with TRBD2 identical over 7 bases. Unmatched junction bases numbered 6, after V lost 2 bases and J lost 2 bases. The germline gives CDR1 SGDLS, CDR2 YYNGEE. This CDR3 spans 15 amino acids. For the CDR3, the DNA is TGTGCCAGCAGCGTCGGCGGGCGGGAGCAAGAGACCCAGTACTTC. This translates into CASSVGGREQETQYF.

The sample holds a few counts of this clonotype. The chain combines TRBV12-3 or TRBV12-4 with TRBJ1-1; TRBD1 matches 9 bases. CDR3 length: 14 amino acids. V lost 7 bases to trimming and J lost 4 bases; unmatched junction nucleotides: 7. As DNA, the CDR3 is TGTGCCAGCACCATACAGGGGGCGAGCACTGAAGCTTTCTTT. This encodes CASTIQGASTEAFF.

This clonotype was observed a handful of times. This CDR3 reads CASSGTGLAGDHGGQETQYF. CDR3 DNA sequence: TGCGCCAGCAGCGGAACGGGACTAGCGGGGGACCACGGAGGGCAAGAGACCCAGTACTTC. The V call is TRBV4-1, the J call TRBJ2-5, with TRBD2 matching 14 bases. In germline, CDR1 is MGHRA, CDR2 YSYEKL. The CDR3 runs 20 residues. The V segment lost 5 bases and the J segment 2 bases; nucleotides outside the gene matches: 16.

J is TRBJ1-1 and V is TRBV4-3; D is perhaps TRBD1 (5 bases). The V gene's germline CDR1 is LGHNA and CDR2 YSLEER. This CDR3 region has 14 residues. The ends were cut back, 1 base at V and 5 bases at J, with 11 bases in the middle. The CDR3 is CASSQAVGVTEAFF. The CDR3 DNA sequence: TGCGCCAGCAGCCAAGCGGTAGGGGTTACTGAAGCTTTCTTT.

This clonotype was observed many times. This chain connects TRBV7-9 to TRBJ2-7; 9 positions agree with TRBD2. V lost 6 bases, J lost 7 bases, and 10 bases stayed unmatched. The germline V gene encodes CDR1 SEHNR and CDR2 FQNEAQ (reference sequence). There are 14 residues in the CDR3. The CDR3 DNA reads TGTGCCAGCAGTATCGTAGCGGGAGCTGCTGAGCAGTACTTC. Its protein product is CASSIVAGAAEQYF.

As regards this clonotype: A much larger clonotype is one base distant, so this may be a read error. The rearrangement links TRBV4-1 to TRBJ1-2; D is unclear. From germline, CDR1 is MGHRA and CDR2 YSYEKL. The CDR3 covers 14 residues. Written as DNA, the CDR3 is TGCGCCAGCAGCCAAGTGAACAGAAACTATAGCTACACCTTC. It yields the protein CASSQVNRNYSYTF.

Comments on this clonotype: As the CDR3 is not closed by the conserved phenylalanine or tryptophan, this likely results from a read error. V is TRBV6-2 or TRBV6-3 and J is TRBJ2-1; D unclear. The CDR3 totals 15 residues. Germline values: CDR1 MNHEY, CDR2 SVGEGT. V was shortened by 6 bases and J by 0 bases, with 12 bases between the two germline ends. DNA of the CDR3: TGTGCCAGCAGCTCCGTAAGGGCCTCCTACAATGAGCAGTTCCTC. Its protein product is CASSSVRASYNEQFL.

This clonotype was counted at least ten times. V gene TRBV7-2 combines with J gene TRBJ2-5, with D hard to call. Germline V gene lookup returns CDR1 SGHTA and CDR2 FQGNSA. The V and J ends lost 5 bases and 3 bases respectively, with 10 bases between them. The CDR3 has 13 amino acids. The CDR3 DNA is TGTGCCAGCAGCCTCTGGGTAGAAGAGACCCAGTACTTC. Its translation is CASSLWVEETQYF. The variable domain in full, with the rest retrieved from reference TRBV7-2 and TRBJ2-5, is GAGVSQSPSNKVTEKGKDVELRCDPISGHTALYWYRQSLGQGLEFLIYFQGNSAPDKSGLPSDRFSAERTGGSVSTLTIQRTQQEDSAVYLCASSLWVEETQYFGPGTRLLVL.

This clonotype appeared a few times. The chain couples TRBV24-1 to TRBJ1-5; no reliable D call. V lost 6 bases and J lost 0, with 8 bases in between. The CDR3 is made up of 14 amino acids. Germline CDR1 is KGHDR and CDR2 is SFDVKD. The CDR3 sequence: CATSSANSNQPQHF. The CDR3 coding sequence is TGTGCCACCAGTTCTGCGAATAGCAATCAGCCCCAGCATTTT.

The J gene is TRBJ1-2, the V gene TRBV7-9, with D perhaps TRBD1 (6 bases). The germline V gene encodes CDR1 SEHNR and CDR2 FQNEAQ (reference sequence). This CDR3 is 15 amino acids long. The V and J ends lost 0 bases and 8 bases respectively, with 16 bases between them. CDR3 sequence reads: CASSLAEGTGYGYTF. The CDR3 DNA reads TGTGCCAGCAGCTTAGCGGAGGGTACAGGGTACGGCTACACCTTC. The whole variable domain, remainder taken from reference TRBV7-9 and TRBJ1-2, is DTGVSQNPRHKITKRGQNVTFRCDPISEHNRLYWYRQTLGQGPEFLTYFQNEAQLEKSRLLSDRFSAERPKGSFSTLEIQRTEQGDSAMYLCASSLAEGTGYGYTFGSGTRLTVV.

The chain couples TRBV6-5 to TRBJ2-2; TRBD2 matches 8 bases. Germline V gene sequence: CDR1 MNHEY, CDR2 SVGAGI. Losses at the gene ends were 2 bases for V and 4 bases for J; bases not matched to a gene: 9. The CDR3 sequence is 17 residues long. CDR3 nucleotides: TGTGCCAGCAGTTACGAGGGTTCGGGGGGGAGCACCGGGGAGCTGTTTTTT. Residues: CASSYEGSGGSTGELFF.

As regards this clonotype: The junction does not match germline at one end; this may be a read error. V gene TRBV20-1 combines with J gene TRBJ2-7; possible D gene TRBD2, 5 bases. The length of the CDR3 is 13 residues. Germline CDR1 is DFQATT and CDR2 is SNEGSKA (reference sequence). CDR3 nucleotide sequence: TGCAGTGCTAACAGTGGGAGCTCCTACGGGCAGTACTTC. This gives the protein CSANSGSSYGQYF.

The chain uses TRBV12-3 or TRBV12-4 and TRBJ1-5, with a weak D call TRBD1 (5 bases). V lost 4 bases, J lost 2 bases, and 27 bases lay in between. The CDR3 is 20 residues long. The CDR3 loop is CASSSECQGTLVNCNQPQHF. The DNA of the CDR3 is TGTGCCAGCAGTTCCGAATGTCAGGGAACTCTCGTAAATTGCAATCAGCCCCAGCATTTT.

This clonotype appeared a few times. The chain has TRBV27 and TRBJ2-3; 10 positions agree with TRBD2. The V and J ends lost 6 bases and 4 bases, in that order; junction bases with no gene match: 10. Germline CDR1 is MNHEY and CDR2 is SMNVEV (reference sequence). CDR3 length equals 16 residues. For the CDR3, the DNA is TGTGCCAGCAGCGAAGGAGCGGGGGGGCTCGCAGATACGCAGTATTTT. This sequence encodes CASSEGAGGLADTQYF.

The chain combines TRBV4-3 with TRBJ2-1; no definite D call. The CDR3 is 16 residues long. From germline, CDR1 is LGHNA and CDR2 YSLEER. The germline V and J ends were trimmed by 0 bases and 5 bases, with 14 bases remaining between them. CDR3 protein: CASSQEKVAENNEQFF. CDR3 sequence (DNA): TGCGCCAGCAGCCAAGAGAAGGTAGCCGAGAACAATGAGCAGTTCTTC.

This clonotype was seen more than once but under ten times. A junction boundary mismatches the germline segment, possibly from a read error. This chain uses TRBV5-3 with TRBJ2-1, with TRBD2 matching 10 bases. TRBV5-3 is an ORF, with its function uncertain. CDR3 size: 15 residues. CDR3: CASSLFSGRTHEQFF. The CDR3 DNA follows: TGTGCCAGCAGCTTATTTAGCGGGAGGACTCATGAGCAGTTCTTC.

This clonotype was seen repeatedly, ten times or more. This CDR3 reads CASTGEGEETQYF. Here the CDR3 DNA reads TGCGCCAGCACCGGTGAAGGGGAAGAGACCCAGTACTTC. The chain couples TRBV23-1 to TRBJ2-5; weak D call: TRBD1 (5 bases). TRBV23-1 is labeled an ORF, and its function is uncertain. This CDR3 comprises 13 residues. Trimming took off 7 bases at V and 3 bases at J, with 12 bases between the two ends.

This clonotype occurred many times. The chain links TRBV4-3 to TRBJ2-3; TRBD2 agrees at 10 bases. The CDR3 loop spans 17 amino acids. Germline V gene lookup returns CDR1 LGHNA and CDR2 YSLEER. The V gene end was trimmed by 1 base and the J gene end by 5 bases; junction bases not matched to a gene: 9. CDR3 sequence: CASSQASGGPVVDTQYF. The CDR3 bases are TGCGCCAGCAGCCAAGCTAGCGGGGGCCCGGTGGTAGATACGCAGTATTTT.

The V and J genes are TRBV19 and TRBJ2-1, with 12 bases identical to TRBD2. Per the germline V gene, CDR1 is LNHDA and CDR2 is SQIVND (reference sequence). Trimming at V came to 3 bases and at J to 9 bases, leaving 6 bases not matched to a gene. The CDR3 is 15 amino acids. For the CDR3, the DNA is TGTGCCAGTAGTATCCCTAGCGGGGGGGCGGGTGAGCAGTTCTTC. It yields the protein CASSIPSGGAGEQFF.

This clonotype was picked up many times. The chain carries TRBV5-4 and TRBJ1-2; the D gene is possibly TRBD1 (5 bases). The CDR3 covers 12 residues. CDR1 is SGHNT and CDR2 is YYREEE in the germline V gene (reference sequence). V shed 1 base and J shed 7 bases, with 8 bases lying between them. The CDR3 region is CASSLSGLGYTF. CDR3 nucleotide sequence: TGTGCCAGCAGCTTGTCAGGGCTTGGCTACACCTTC.

This clonotype was detected ten times or more. Written as DNA, the CDR3 is TGTGCCAGCAGTTACTCGAGCGGGGAGTGGACCCAGTACTTC. Translating gives CASSYSSGEWTQYF. The chain couples TRBV6-2 or TRBV6-3 to TRBJ2-5, with TRBD2 identical over 7 bases. Germline assignment: CDR1 MNHEY and CDR2 SVGEGT. The CDR3 totals 14 residues. J lost 7 bases, V lost 0 bases, and 5 bases had no gene match.

This chain connects TRBV14 to TRBJ2-3, with D perhaps matching TRBD1 (5 bases). Germline V gives CDR1 SGHDN, CDR2 FVKESK. The germline V and J ends were trimmed by 1 base and 2 bases, with 10 bases remaining between them. The CDR3 consists of 15 residues. The CDR3: CASSQGPGHTDTQYF. CDR3 nucleotide sequence: TGTGCCAGCAGCCAAGGGCCAGGGCACACAGATACGCAGTATTTT. The entire variable domain, with the rest obtained from reference TRBV14 and TRBJ2-3, is as follows: EAGVTQFPSHSVIEKGQTVTLRCDPISGHDNLYWYRRVMGKEIKFLLHFVKESKQDESGMPNNRFLAERTGGTYSTLKVQPAELEDSGVYFCASSQGPGHTDTQYFGPGTRLTVL.

Ten or more counts support this clonotype. The chain joins TRBV7-6 to TRBJ1-5; 9 nucleotides agree with TRBD1. This CDR3 comprises 15 residues. After removal of 3 bases from V and 9 bases from J, the junction contained 9 bases not matched to a gene. Germline assignment: CDR1 SGHVS and CDR2 FNYEAQ. CDR3 protein: CASSFRGQGRRPQHF. The CDR3 coding sequence is TGTGCCAGCAGCTTTAGGGGACAGGGTCGAAGGCCCCAGCATTTT.

About this clonotype itself: The DNA is left out, because the CDR3 cannot be placed on it with certainty; the CDR3 is given as TCRdb lists it. The rearrangement uses TRBV20-1 and TRBJ1-2. The CDR3 is 13 amino acids long, termini counted. Germline V CDR1 and CDR2: DFQATT, SNEGSKA (reference sequence). CDR3 residues: CSASNAANYGCTF.

The rearrangement uses TRBV24-1 and TRBJ2-1, with D perhaps matching TRBD2 (6 bases). The V end was cut by 4 bases, the J end by 1 base, with 7 bases between. The CDR3 is made up of 14 amino acids. Germline V gives CDR1 KGHDR, CDR2 SFDVKD. The CDR3 sequence is CATSDGSSYNEQFF. CDR3 DNA sequence: TGTGCCACCAGTGACGGGAGTTCCTACAATGAGCAGTTCTTC.

This clonotype was detected a few times. This chain joins TRBV5-5 and TRBJ2-5; D is unclear. Germline loops: CDR1 SGHKS, CDR2 YYEKEE (reference sequence). V lost 3 bases, J lost 2 bases, and 17 bases lay in between. This CDR3 has 16 residues. As DNA, the CDR3 is TGTGCCAGCAGCTACTATGCACCCCCACCACAAGAGACCCAGTACTTC. It is translated as CASSYYAPPPQETQYF.

This clonotype was found many times. The chain uses TRBV7-9 and TRBJ2-7, with TRBD2 matching 7 bases. Germline CDR1 is SEHNR and CDR2 is FQNEAQ (reference sequence). This CDR3 has 16 amino acids. V lost 5 bases to trimming and J lost 6 bases; unmatched junction nucleotides: 16. CDR3 DNA: TGTGCCAGCAGCCCACCTAGCATGGGAGGGCCGAGCGAGCAGTACTTC. Translation gives CASSPPSMGGPSEQYF.

The chain combines TRBV27 with TRBJ1-1, with D hard to call. Deletions cut 9 bases from V and 5 bases from J, with 16 bases between. The germline V gene has CDR1 MNHEY and CDR2 SMNVEV (reference sequence). This CDR3 region has 13 residues. CDR3: CASSRERVTEAFF. The CDR3 DNA sequence: TGTGCCAGTTCTCGGGAGCGGGTGACTGAAGCTTTCTTT.